A selection of T cell receptor beta chains follows, all from one sample in a study of CD8+CD57+ T cells in acquired aplastic anemia. In TCRdb, the reads were re-called with MiXCR into one record per CDR3 protein. Altogether about 190,000 distinct CDR3 sequences are present, roughly 56% being singletons, with the ten largest covering approximately 15%. Sample: sorted CD4+, CD8+, or CD8+CD57+ T cells (not recorded which) from PBMCs. All receptors come from a human donor in good health, serving as a control. Each CDR3 is given with its conserved first and last residue. A D gene is named only where the DNA matches it firmly. Clone sizes are given selectively: once, few, many, or a class where the clone is expanded.

>-|TRBD1|TRBJ2-3|TRBV29-1
TGCAGCGTTGTTAGAGGGGGCCATGAGCAGTATTTT
CSVVRGGHEQYF
>few|TRBD2|TRBJ2-3|TRBV7-3
TGTGCCAGCAGCCCGGGACTATTCACAGATACGCAGTATTTT
CASSPGLFTDTQYF
>many|-|TRBJ2-7|TRBV7-2
TGTGCCAGCAGCTTAACAATACGCTACGAGCAGTACTTC
CASSLTIRYEQYF
>-|-|TRBJ1-1|TRBV7-2
TGTGCCAGCAGCTCCCGCGGGCCCATTGAAGCTTTCTTT
CASSSRGPIEAFF
>many|TRBD1|TRBJ1-1|TRBV7-2
TGTGCCAGCAGCTTAGCGAACAGGGGCTTGGGTGAAGCTTTCTTT
CASSLANRGLGEAFF
>-|TRBD2|TRBJ2-3|TRBV20-1
TGCAGTGCTAGGGGACTAGCGGGGGGCGTCACAGATACGCAGTATTTT
CSARGLAGGVTDTQYF
>-|-|TRBJ2-7|TRBV28
TGTGCCAGCAGTTTAGGACTTCCCCAACCCCTCTACGAGCAGTACTTC
CASSLGLPQPLYEQYF
>many|TRBD1|TRBJ2-7|TRBV7-9
TGTGCCAGCAGACCGGGGACAGGAAACTACGAGCAGTACTTC
CASRPGTGNYEQYF
>few|TRBD2|TRBJ2-1|TRBV20-1
TGCAGTGCGTGGACTAGCGGGGGGCCCAATGAGCAGTTCTTC
CSAWTSGGPNEQFF
>many|-|TRBJ2-2|TRBV5-1
TGCGCCAGCAACTCGATTCGGATGAACACCGGGGAGCTGTTTTTT
CASNSIRMNTGELFF